This entry is about one T cell receptor (beta chain). The CDR3 is 11 amino acids. Germline V gene sequence: CDR1 KGHSH, CDR2 LQKENI. Trimming left V 1 base short and J 8 bases short, with 6 bases between. This entry is derived from a study of shared clonotypes between healthy human individuals. Study details: Serving as donors were a couple of women and three men, whose ages spanned 18 to 49.

Sequenced by immunoSEQ multiplex PCR; TCRdb stores in-frame clones only, minus some. Of approximately 640,000 clones listed, 55% to 75% are singletons. The source of this sequence is a woman aged 30 to 39 in good health. Source material: memory CD4+ T cells sorted from blood. Subset here: CD45RA-negative fraction. This chain links TRBV18 with TRBJ2-7; the D is unclear. The CDR3 region has the DNA TGTGCCAGCTCACCACAGGGCCAGCAGTACTTC. This sequence encodes CASSPQGQQYF.